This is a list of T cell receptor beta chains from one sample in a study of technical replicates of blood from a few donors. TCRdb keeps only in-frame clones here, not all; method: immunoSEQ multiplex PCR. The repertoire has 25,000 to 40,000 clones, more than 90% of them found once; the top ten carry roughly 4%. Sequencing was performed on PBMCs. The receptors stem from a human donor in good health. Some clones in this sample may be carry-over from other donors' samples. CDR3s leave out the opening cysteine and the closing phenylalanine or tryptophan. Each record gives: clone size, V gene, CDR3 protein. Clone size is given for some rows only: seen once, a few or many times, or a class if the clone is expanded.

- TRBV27 ASNREGLGGELF
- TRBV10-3 AARLGKTDTQY
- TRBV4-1 ASSQVGGINQPQH
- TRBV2 ASRLRTGGTEAF
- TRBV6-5 ASSYKGQSNEKLF
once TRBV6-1 ASSGQDLSNQPQH
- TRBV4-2 ASSQKTLAGTTGELF
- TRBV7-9 ASSLTDRAQY
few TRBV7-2 ASSLDGLWEQY
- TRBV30 AWSSLFEAF
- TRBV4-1 ASSQVQGSYNEQF
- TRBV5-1 ASSLEGTGDQPQH
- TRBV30 AWRTTNLGGYT
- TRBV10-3 AISEMGLTLSNYGYT
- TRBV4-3 ASSQDRGGSNQPQH
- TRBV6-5 ASRQDNSNQPQH
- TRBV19 ASSIGARVSEQF
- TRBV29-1 SVARGQGSYNEQF
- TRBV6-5 ASSYSGTGREKLF
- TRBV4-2 ASSHVVGTMGYT
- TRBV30 AWSGGRTVLSGNTIY
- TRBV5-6 ASSAGTGAYEQY
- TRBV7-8 ASSLVGGSYEQY
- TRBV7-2 ASSSSNTGELF
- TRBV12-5 ASGLGDGTAYSYEQY
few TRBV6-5 ASSCRDRPNTEAF
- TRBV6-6 ASRLASGRPYEQY
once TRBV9 ASSVGLGANYGYT
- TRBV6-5 ASSYSWDRGITEAF